This T cell receptor beta chain was identified in a study of regulatory T cells in long-lasting Graves disease. General study findings and limits: Less diverse TCR repertoires were seen in persistent Graves' patients than in newly diagnosed ones.

V lost 6 bases to trimming and J lost 7 bases; unmatched junction nucleotides: 14. Per germline, CDR1 LGHDT and CDR2 YNNKEL (reference sequence). The CDR3 covers 15 residues. Time point indicated: newly diagnosed GD, antithyroid drugs for less than 3 months. PBMC RNA was the source of the TCR library. This clonotype was counted between two and nine times. Its cognate antigen is unknown. Sequencing libraries for TCR beta were prepared with iRepertoire HTBI primers and Arm-PCR of CDR3 regions. TCRdb itself ran the multiplex PCR reads through MiXCR, one entry per CDR3 protein. The sample lists more than 350,000 distinct CDR3 sequences, 15% occurring once. The same sample was also studied in work on T cells in Graves' hyperthyroidism and ophthalmopathy. This second study says: Used for diagnoses were clinical symptoms, serum thyroxine and TRAb, thyroid ultrasound and orbital computed tomography. HTBI primers were the set used in a first-round RT-PCR of the TCR CDR3. In validation, the model predicted ophthalmopathy. These predictions came a median about 6.5 months before onset.

The chain is built from TRBV3-1 and TRBJ2-7; 8 positions agree with TRBD2. The sequencing used peripheral blood mononuclear cells (PBMCs), collected at new diagnosis, from a patient treated with antithyroid drugs. This TCR was sampled from a woman between 25 and 40 years old with Graves disease. Here the CDR3 reads CASRATGTRVGEQYF. CDR3 nucleotides: TGTGCCAGCAGGGCTACCGGGACTAGAGTAGGGGAGCAGTACTTC.